Below are 22 T cell receptor beta chains sequenced from a single sample in a study of blood T cell repertoires in COVID-19. Method: immunoSEQ multiplex PCR; TCRdb's copy keeps in-frame clones and lacks some. The repertoire holds 100,000 to 150,000 clones, with approximately 80% as singletons. What was sequenced was peripheral blood. Source of these receptors: a man aged 40-49 years with active or convalescent COVID-19.

CDR3 region: CASSPTAGTRNTEAFF. In DNA form, the CDR3 reads TGTGCCAGCAGCCCGACTGCCGGGACAAGGAACACTGAAGCTTTCTTT. The V call is TRBV7-2, the J call TRBJ1-1; a weak D match, TRBD1 (6 bases). The V and J ends lost 5 bases and 1 base respectively, with 17 bases between them. This CDR3 has 16 residues. CDR1 SGHTA and CDR2 FQGNSA come from the germline V gene.

The chain recombines TRBV19 with TRBJ2-2; 9 nucleotides match TRBD1. Trimming cost V 7 bases and J 5 bases; bases outside gene matches: 5. The CDR3 is made up of 14 amino acids. CDR1 is LNHDA, CDR2 SQIVND, per germline (reference sequence). The CDR3 reads CASTLTGGTGELFF. The CDR3 DNA reads TGTGCCAGTACCCTGACAGGGGGGACCGGGGAGCTGTTTTTT.

The J gene is TRBJ2-4, the V gene TRBV18; TRBD2 agrees at 7 bases. The CDR3 contains 15 residues. V lost 0 bases, J lost 7 bases, and 6 bases stayed unmatched. The germline CDR1 and CDR2 sequences are KGHSH and LQKENI. Here the CDR3 DNA reads TGTGCCAGCTCACCACCCGGACTCGGGGGGAACATTCAGTACTTC. Protein product: CASSPPGLGGNIQYF. The variable domain in full, completed from reference TRBV18 and TRBJ2-4, reads NAGVMQNPRHLVRRRGQEARLRCSPMKGHSHVYWYRQLPEEGLKFMVYLQKENIIDESGMPKERFSAEFPKEGPSILRIQQVVRGDSAAYFCASSPPGLGGNIQYFGAGTRLSVL.

V usage is TRBV18 and J usage is TRBJ1-3; TRBD1 might be the D (6 bases). Germline V gives CDR1 KGHSH, CDR2 LQKENI. This CDR3 region has 15 residues. The V end was cut by 2 bases, the J end by 1 base, with 9 bases between. CDR3 amino acids: CASSPGGPSGNTIYF. CDR3 sequence (DNA): TGTGCCAGCTCACCAGGGGGCCCTTCTGGAAACACCATATATTTT.

There are a few counts of this clone. The CDR3 DNA reads TGTGCCAGCAGTCACAGCTCCTACGAGCAGTACTTC. As protein: CASSHSSYEQYF. V usage is TRBV28 and J usage is TRBJ2-7; D unclear. Looked up from germline, CDR1 is MDHEN and CDR2 is SYDVKM. This CDR3 spans 12 amino acids. V lost 5 bases, J lost 0 bases, and 5 bases lay in between.

This clone was detected only once. V gene TRBV12-3 or TRBV12-4 combines with J gene TRBJ2-5, with D possibly being TRBD1 (6 bases). Between the trimmed V and J ends, which lost 5 bases and 1 base, there was a span of 8 bases. The CDR3 spans 13 residues. The DNA of the CDR3 is TGTGCCAGCAGTGACAGGTTCCAAGAGACCCAGTACTTC. Residues: CASSDRFQETQYF.

The chain employs TRBV15 and TRBJ2-7; 11 bases agree with TRBD1. The CDR3 sequence is 15 residues long. V dropped 1 base and J dropped 3; count of bases not matched to a gene: 2. Per germline, CDR1 LNHNV and CDR2 YYDKDF (reference sequence). The DNA for the CDR3 is TGTGCCACCAGCAGAGCGGGACAGGGGGGCTACGAGCAGTACTTC. It translates to CATSRAGQGGYEQYF.

The chain is built from TRBV6-5 and TRBJ2-2; the match to TRBD2 covers 9 bases. V gave up 6 bases and J gave up 2 bases; unmatched junction bases: 4. The CDR3 runs to 15 residues. The germline gives CDR1 MNHEY, CDR2 SVGAGI. The CDR3 DNA reads TGTGCCAGCAGCCCGGGACTAGCAAACACCGGGGAGCTGTTTTTT. Its protein product is CASSPGLANTGELFF.

This rearrangement joins TRBV11-3 to TRBJ2-1; TRBD2 is a possible D gene (5 bases). This CDR3 region has 15 residues. The V end was cut by 4 bases, the J end by 0 bases, with 10 bases between. Germline CDR1 and CDR2: SGHNT and YENEEA. The CDR3 sequence: CASSSGGPSYNEQFF. In DNA, the CDR3 is TGTGCCAGCAGCTCCGGAGGCCCCTCCTACAATGAGCAGTTCTTC.

The J gene is TRBJ2-7, the V gene TRBV7-9, with D possibly matching TRBD1 (6 bases). Trimming took 7 bases from V and 6 from J, leaving 25 bases between them. The CDR3 is 16 amino acids. CDR1 SEHNR and CDR2 FQNEAQ come from the germline V gene (reference sequence). The chain's CDR3 is CASIPMGTTGVGEQYF. The CDR3 region has the DNA TGTGCCAGCATCCCCATGGGGACAACAGGTGTCGGCGAGCAGTACTTC.

The chain employs TRBV7-8 and TRBJ1-4; no definite D call. V lost 5 bases and J 7 bases, leaving 14 bases between the germline ends. Germline values: CDR1 SGHVS, CDR2 FQNEAQ. The CDR3 has 14 amino acids. The DNA for the CDR3 is TGTGCCAGCAGCATTAGTTTTATCGGTGAAAAACTGTTTTTT. This gives the protein CASSISFIGEKLFF.

The chain employs TRBV5-1 and TRBJ2-1, with no clear D. Germline V gene data show CDR1 as SGHRS and CDR2 as YFSETQ. The CDR3 contains 12 residues. V lost 0 bases and J lost 10, with 8 bases in between. The CDR3 DNA reads TGCGCCAGCAGCTTGGAAAGCGTGGAGCAGTTCTTC. This encodes CASSLESVEQFF.

The genes are TRBV7-9 and TRBJ2-2; TRBD1 matches 8 bases. The CDR3 runs 15 residues. Germline V gene lookup returns CDR1 SEHNR and CDR2 FQNEAQ (reference sequence). The V segment lost 4 bases and the J segment 1 base; nucleotides outside the gene matches: 2. The CDR3 DNA sequence: TGTGCCAGCAGCTCAGGACAGGGGAACACCGGGGAGCTGTTTTTT. Amino acid sequence: CASSSGQGNTGELFF.

This clone was seen only once. The chain has TRBV6-5 and TRBJ1-2, with no clear D. Trimming left V 6 bases short and J 3 bases short, with 17 bases between. Germline V gene lookup returns CDR1 MNHEY and CDR2 SVGAGI. The CDR3 totals 15 residues. CDR3 in DNA: TGTGCCAGCAGAATGAAATCAGGAGGCTACTATGGCTACACCTTC. Translation gives CASRMKSGGYYGYTF.

The chain carries TRBV11-2 and TRBJ2-1, with 9 bases identical to TRBD2. The trim removed 3 bases at V and 8 bases at J, leaving 8 bases unmatched. In germline, CDR1 is SGHAT, CDR2 FQNNGV. CDR3 length: 15 amino acids. The CDR3, as DNA: TGTGCCAGCAGCTTGCGGGAGGGCCGGGGGTATGAGCAGTTCTTC. Protein product: CASSLREGRGYEQFF.

This clone was seen just once. The chain is built from TRBV3-1 (or the pseudogene TRBV3-2) and TRBJ1-1; D is unclear. Looked up from germline, CDR1 is LGHDT and CDR2 is YNNKEL (reference sequence). Trimming left V 1 base short and J 2 bases short, with 8 bases between. The CDR3 runs to 14 residues. This CDR3 is CASSQAKTNTEAFF. As DNA, the CDR3 is TGTGCCAGCAGCCAAGCGAAAACTAACACTGAAGCTTTCTTT.

CDR3 DNA sequence: TGTGCCAGCAGCTTTGGGGGCGTCTATGGCTACACCTTC. Encoded protein: CASSFGGVYGYTF. This chain joins TRBV7-2 and TRBJ1-2, with D tentatively TRBD1 (6 bases). The germline V gene has CDR1 SGHTA and CDR2 FQGNSA. V lost 3 bases to trimming and J lost 4 bases, with 9 bases between them. CDR3 length: 13 amino acids.

The V call is TRBV30, the J call TRBJ2-7, with D tentatively TRBD2 (6 bases). Looked up from germline, CDR1 is GTSNPN and CDR2 is SVGIG (reference sequence). This CDR3 is built from 14 residues. Trimming took off 2 bases at V and 7 bases at J, with 18 bases between the two ends. The CDR3 protein is CAWSLLAPTGEQYF. The CDR3 DNA is TGTGCCTGGAGTCTCCTAGCGCCCACTGGGGAGCAGTACTTC.

The chain links TRBV20-1 to TRBJ1-1; D gene uncertain. The V gene lost 6 bases and the J gene lost 1 base, with 6 bases spanning the gap. The CDR3 extends over 11 amino acids. Germline V gene lookup returns CDR1 DFQATT and CDR2 SNEGSKA (reference sequence). This CDR3 reads CSAGGNTEAFF. In nucleotides, the CDR3 is TGCAGTGCAGGCGGGAACACTGAAGCTTTCTTT.

This clone was detected a few times. The CDR3 loop reads CASSSGQGRETQYF. The CDR3 DNA is TGCGCCAGCAGCTCGGGACAGGGAAGGGAGACCCAGTACTTC. This chain joins TRBV5-1 and TRBJ2-5; 9 bases fit TRBD1. The V segment lost 3 bases and the J segment 5 bases; nucleotides outside the gene matches: 5. Germline V gene data show CDR1 as SGHRS and CDR2 as YFSETQ. The CDR3 consists of 14 residues.

This rearrangement joins TRBV19 to TRBJ2-7; 7 nucleotides line up with TRBD1. CDR1 is LNHDA and CDR2 is SQIVND in the germline V gene (reference sequence). The CDR3 has 14 residues. The junction had 6 bases not matched to a gene; V was cut back by 7 bases and J by 0 bases. Written as DNA, the CDR3 is TGTGCCAGTACGGACAGGTCTAGCTCCTACGAGCAGTACTTC. Its protein is CASTDRSSSYEQYF.

This clone was detected a few times. The chain has TRBV25-1 and TRBJ1-6; D perhaps matches TRBD1 (6 bases). In germline, CDR1 is MGHDK, CDR2 SYGVNS. Trimming stripped 7 bases from V and 8 bases from J, with 15 bases between. The CDR3 totals 14 residues. CDR3 sequence (DNA): TGTGCCAGCACACCTTCGGGGGGCTATTCACCCCTCCACTTT. This gives the protein CASTPSGGYSPLHF.